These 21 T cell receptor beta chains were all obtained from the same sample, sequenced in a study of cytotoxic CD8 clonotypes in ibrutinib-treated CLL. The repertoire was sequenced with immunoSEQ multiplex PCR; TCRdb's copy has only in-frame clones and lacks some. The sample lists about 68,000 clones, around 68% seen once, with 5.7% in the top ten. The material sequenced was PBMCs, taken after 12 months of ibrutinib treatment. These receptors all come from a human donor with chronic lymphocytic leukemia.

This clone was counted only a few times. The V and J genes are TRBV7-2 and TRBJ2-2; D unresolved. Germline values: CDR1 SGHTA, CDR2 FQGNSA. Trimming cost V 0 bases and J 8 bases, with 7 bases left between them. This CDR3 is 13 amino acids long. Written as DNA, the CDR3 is TGTGCCAGCAGCTTAGCGTTAGGGGGGGAGCTGTTTTTT. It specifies CASSLALGGELFF.

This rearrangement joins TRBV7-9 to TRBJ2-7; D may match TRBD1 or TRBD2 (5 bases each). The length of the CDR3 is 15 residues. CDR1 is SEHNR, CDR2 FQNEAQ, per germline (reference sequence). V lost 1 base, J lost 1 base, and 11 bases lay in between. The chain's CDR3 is CASSLDRGSSYEQYF. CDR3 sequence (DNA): TGTGCCAGCAGCTTAGACCGGGGCTCGTCCTACGAGCAGTACTTC. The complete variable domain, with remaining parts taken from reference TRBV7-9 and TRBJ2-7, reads DTGVSQNPRHKITKRGQNVTFRCDPISEHNRLYWYRQTLGQGPEFLTYFQNEAQLEKSRLLSDRFSAERPKGSFSTLEIQRTEQGDSAMYLCASSLDRGSSYEQYFGPGTRLTVT.

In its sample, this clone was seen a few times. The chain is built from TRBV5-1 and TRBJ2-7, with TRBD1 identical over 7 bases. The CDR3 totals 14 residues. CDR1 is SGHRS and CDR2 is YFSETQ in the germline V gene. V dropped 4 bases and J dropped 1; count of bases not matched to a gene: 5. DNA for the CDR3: TGCGCCAGCAGCCTAATGACAGGGTCCTACGAGCAGTACTTC. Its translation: CASSLMTGSYEQYF.

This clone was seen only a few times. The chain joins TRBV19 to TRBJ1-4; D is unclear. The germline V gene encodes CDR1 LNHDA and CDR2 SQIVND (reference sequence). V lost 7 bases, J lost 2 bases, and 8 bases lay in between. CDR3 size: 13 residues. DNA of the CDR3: TGTGCCAGTATTTCCCGGACTAATGAAAAACTGTTTTTT. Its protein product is CASISRTNEKLFF. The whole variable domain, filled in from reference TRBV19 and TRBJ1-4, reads DGGITQSPKYLFRKEGQNVTLSCEQNLNHDAMYWYRQDPGQGLRLIYYSQIVNDFQKGDIAEGYSVSREKKESFPLTVTSAQKNPTAFYLCASISRTNEKLFFGSGTQLSVL.

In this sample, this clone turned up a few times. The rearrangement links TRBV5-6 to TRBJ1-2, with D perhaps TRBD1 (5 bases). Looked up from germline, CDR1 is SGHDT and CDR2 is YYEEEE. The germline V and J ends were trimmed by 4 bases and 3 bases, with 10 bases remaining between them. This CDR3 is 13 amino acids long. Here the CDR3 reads CASSLGTDYGYTF. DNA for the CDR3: TGTGCCAGCAGCCTAGGGACGGACTATGGCTACACCTTC.

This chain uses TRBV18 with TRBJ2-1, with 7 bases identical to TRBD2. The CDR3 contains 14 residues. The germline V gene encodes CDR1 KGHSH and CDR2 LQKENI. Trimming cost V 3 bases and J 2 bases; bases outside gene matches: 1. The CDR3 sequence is CASSPGGAYNEQFF. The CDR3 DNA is TGTGCCAGCTCACCGGGGGGGGCCTACAATGAGCAGTTCTTC. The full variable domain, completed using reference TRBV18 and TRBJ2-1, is NAGVMQNPRHLVRRRGQEARLRCSPMKGHSHVYWYRQLPEEGLKFMVYLQKENIIDESGMPKERFSAEFPKEGPSILRIQQVVRGDSAAYFCASSPGGAYNEQFFGPGTRLTVL.

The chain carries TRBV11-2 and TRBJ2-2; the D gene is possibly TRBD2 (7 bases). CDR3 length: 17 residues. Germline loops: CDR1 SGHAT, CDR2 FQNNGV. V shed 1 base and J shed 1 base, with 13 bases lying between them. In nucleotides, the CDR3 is TGTGCCAGCAGCTTAGGCCCTAGGGGGGGGAACACCGGGGAGCTGTTTTTT. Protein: CASSLGPRGGNTGELFF.

In DNA, the CDR3 is TGTGCCAGCAGCCAATTGGGACCGGCGAACTATGGCTACACCTTC. Protein sequence: CASSQLGPANYGYTF. The chain carries TRBV14 and TRBJ1-2; TRBD1 might be the D (5 bases). Per the germline V gene, CDR1 is SGHDN and CDR2 is FVKESK. The CDR3 runs to 15 residues. Trimming stripped 2 bases from V and 2 bases from J, with 12 bases between.

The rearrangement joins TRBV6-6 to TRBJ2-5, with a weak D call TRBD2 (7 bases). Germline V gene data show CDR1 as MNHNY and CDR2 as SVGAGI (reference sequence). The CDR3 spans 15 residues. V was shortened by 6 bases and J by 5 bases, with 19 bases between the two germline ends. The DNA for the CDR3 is TGTGCCAGCAGCCAAGAGGGGGGGGGCTGGGAGACCCAGTACTTC. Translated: CASSQEGGGWETQYF.

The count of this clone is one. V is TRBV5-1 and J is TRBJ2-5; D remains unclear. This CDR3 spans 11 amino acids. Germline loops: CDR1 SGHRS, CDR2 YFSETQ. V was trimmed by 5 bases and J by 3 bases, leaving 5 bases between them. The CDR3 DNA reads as TGCGCCAGCAGTAACGAAGAGACCCAGTACTTC. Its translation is CASSNEETQYF.

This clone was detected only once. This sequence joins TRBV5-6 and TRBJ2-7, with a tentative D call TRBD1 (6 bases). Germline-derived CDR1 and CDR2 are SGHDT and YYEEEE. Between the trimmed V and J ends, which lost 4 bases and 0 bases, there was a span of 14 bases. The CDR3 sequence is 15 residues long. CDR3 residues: CASSDNTGYSYEQYF. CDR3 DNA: TGTGCCAGCAGCGATAACACAGGGTACTCCTACGAGCAGTACTTC. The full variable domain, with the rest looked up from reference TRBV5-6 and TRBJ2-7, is DAGVTQSPTHLIKTRGQQVTLRCSPKSGHDTVSWYQQALGQGPQFIFQYYEEEERQRGNFPDRFSGHQFPNYSSELNVNALLLGDSALYLCASSDNTGYSYEQYFGPGTRLTVT.

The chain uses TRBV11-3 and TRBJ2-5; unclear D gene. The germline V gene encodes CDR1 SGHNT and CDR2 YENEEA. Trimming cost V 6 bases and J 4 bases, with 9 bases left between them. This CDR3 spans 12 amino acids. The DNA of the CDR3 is TGTGCCAGCAGTATAAAGGGAGAGACCCAGTACTTC. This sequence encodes CASSIKGETQYF.

The CDR3: CASLTTDNSNQPQHF. The CDR3 DNA follows: TGTGCCAGTCTAACCACCGACAATAGCAATCAGCCCCAGCATTTT. The chain joins TRBV19 to TRBJ1-5; D gene unclear. CDR3 size: 15 residues. Germline V gene data show CDR1 as LNHDA and CDR2 as SQIVND (reference sequence). V lost 8 bases, J lost 0 bases, and 14 bases lay in between.

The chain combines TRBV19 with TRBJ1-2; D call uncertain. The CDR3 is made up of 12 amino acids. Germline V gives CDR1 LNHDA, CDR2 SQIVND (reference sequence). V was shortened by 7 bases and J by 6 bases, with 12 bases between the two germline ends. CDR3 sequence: CASTRARDGYTF. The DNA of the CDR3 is TGTGCCAGTACCCGCGCCCGTGATGGCTACACCTTC.

This CDR3 is CASSSGEGGSIRGNEQFF. CDR3 sequence (DNA): TGTGCCAGCAGCTCAGGGGAAGGAGGCTCAATCAGGGGGAATGAGCAGTTCTTC. The rearrangement links TRBV7-6 to TRBJ2-1, with 7 bases identical to TRBD1. V dropped 4 bases and J dropped 7; count of bases not matched to a gene: 19. This CDR3 contains 18 residues. Germline V gene sequence: CDR1 SGHVS, CDR2 FNYEAQ.

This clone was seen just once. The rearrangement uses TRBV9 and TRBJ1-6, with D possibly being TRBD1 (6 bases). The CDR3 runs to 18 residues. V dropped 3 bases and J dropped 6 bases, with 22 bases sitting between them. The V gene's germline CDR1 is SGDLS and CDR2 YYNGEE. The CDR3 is CASSAKGEGRGVNSPLHF. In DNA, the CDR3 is TGTGCCAGCAGCGCCAAGGGGGAGGGAAGAGGGGTTAATTCACCCCTCCACTTT.

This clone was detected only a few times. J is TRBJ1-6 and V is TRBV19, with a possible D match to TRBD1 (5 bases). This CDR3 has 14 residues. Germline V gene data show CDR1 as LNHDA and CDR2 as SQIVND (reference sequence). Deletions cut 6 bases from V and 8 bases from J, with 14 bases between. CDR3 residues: CASRNVGGDSPLHF. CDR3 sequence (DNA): TGTGCCAGTAGAAACGTGGGGGGGGATTCACCCCTCCACTTT. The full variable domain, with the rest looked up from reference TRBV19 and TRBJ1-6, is DGGITQSPKYLFRKEGQNVTLSCEQNLNHDAMYWYRQDPGQGLRLIYYSQIVNDFQKGDIAEGYSVSREKKESFPLTVTSAQKNPTAFYLCASRNVGGDSPLHFGNGTRLTVT.

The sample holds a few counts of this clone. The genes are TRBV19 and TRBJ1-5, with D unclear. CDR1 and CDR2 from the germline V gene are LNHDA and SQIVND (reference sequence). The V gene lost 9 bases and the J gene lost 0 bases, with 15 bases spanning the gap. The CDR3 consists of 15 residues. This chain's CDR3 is CASRRGGNSNQPQHF. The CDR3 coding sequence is TGTGCCAGCCGGCGAGGTGGGAATAGCAATCAGCCCCAGCATTTT. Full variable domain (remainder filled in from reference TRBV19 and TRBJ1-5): DGGITQSPKYLFRKEGQNVTLSCEQNLNHDAMYWYRQDPGQGLRLIYYSQIVNDFQKGDIAEGYSVSREKKESFPLTVTSAQKNPTAFYLCASRRGGNSNQPQHFGDGTRLSIL.

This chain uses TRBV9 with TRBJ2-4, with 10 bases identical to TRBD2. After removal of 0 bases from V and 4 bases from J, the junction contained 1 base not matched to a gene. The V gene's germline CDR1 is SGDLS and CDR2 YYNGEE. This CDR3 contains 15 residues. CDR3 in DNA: TGTGCCAGCAGCGTAGGTAGCGGGGGGAAAAACATTCAGTACTTC. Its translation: CASSVGSGGKNIQYF.

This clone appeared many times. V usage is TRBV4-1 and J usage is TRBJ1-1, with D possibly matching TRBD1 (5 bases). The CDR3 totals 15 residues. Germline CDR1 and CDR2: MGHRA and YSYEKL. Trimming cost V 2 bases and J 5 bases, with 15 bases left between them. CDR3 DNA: TGCGCCAGCAGCCAATGGGCCGGGGACCAAACTGAAGCTTTCTTT. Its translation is CASSQWAGDQTEAFF.

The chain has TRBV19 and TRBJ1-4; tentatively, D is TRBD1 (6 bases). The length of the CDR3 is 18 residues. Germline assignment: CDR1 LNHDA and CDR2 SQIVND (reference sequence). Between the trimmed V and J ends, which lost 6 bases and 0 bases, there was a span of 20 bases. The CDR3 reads CASREVGQSDATNEKLFF. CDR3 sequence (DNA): TGTGCCAGTAGGGAAGTAGGACAGTCTGACGCAACTAATGAAAAACTGTTTTTT.